The 10 T cell receptor beta chains below come from one sample, sequenced in a study of blood T cell repertoires in COVID-19. Repertoires were generated with immunoSEQ multiplex PCR, while TCRdb's copy carries only in-frame clones and drops some. Of tens of thousands of clones in the sample, around 83% are singletons; the top ten hold roughly a tenth. Sequencing was performed on peripheral blood. These receptors were collected from a man aged 50 to 59 with COVID-19, enrolled during active disease.

The chain employs TRBV30 and TRBJ1-1; 9 nucleotides align to TRBD1. This CDR3 contains 14 residues. Per the germline V gene, CDR1 is GTSNPN and CDR2 is SVGIG (reference sequence). With V trimmed by 3 bases and J by 5 bases, 7 bases remained unmatched. The CDR3 DNA is TGTGCCTGGAGCGTTGGACAGGGGACTACTGAAGCTTTCTTT. Amino acid sequence: CAWSVGQGTTEAFF.

This clone was picked up many times. The rearrangement joins TRBV14 to TRBJ2-7, with 10 bases identical to TRBD2. The CDR3 runs to 15 residues. CDR1 and CDR2 (germline): SGHDN, FVKESK. V was pared by 3 bases and J by 5 bases, with 7 bases of the junction left unmatched. CDR3 nucleotide sequence: TGTGCCAGCAGCCAGATAGCGGGAGGTGGCAACGAGCAGTACTTC. It translates to CASSQIAGGGNEQYF.

The gene calls are TRBV5-1 and TRBJ1-5, with D possibly TRBD1 on 6 matching bases. Germline-derived CDR1 and CDR2 are SGHRS and YFSETQ. V lost 0 bases, J lost 6 bases, and 16 bases lay in between. This CDR3 region has 16 residues. DNA of the CDR3: TGCGCCAGCAGCTTGGGGCACGGGGGGGGCGGTCAGCCCCAGCATTTT. This translates into CASSLGHGGGGQPQHF.

This clone was counted once. This sequence joins TRBV4-2 and TRBJ2-1; 8 bases map to TRBD2. V lost 5 bases and J lost 6; bases outside the gene matches: 15. This CDR3 contains 17 residues. Germline values: CDR1 LGHNA, CDR2 YNFKEQ. The chain's CDR3 is CASSKASLAGRPNEQFF. The CDR3 nucleotides read TGTGCCAGCAGCAAAGCCTCGTTAGCGGGACGACCCAATGAGCAGTTCTTC.

The chain combines TRBV11-2 with TRBJ1-3; unclear D gene. The CDR3 is 16 amino acids. Germline CDR1 SGHAT, CDR2 FQNNGV. V was pared by 0 bases and J by 0 bases, with 9 bases between. CDR3 protein: CASSLDFTSSGNTIYF. The CDR3 bases are TGTGCCAGCAGCTTAGATTTCACATCCTCTGGAAACACCATATATTTT.

The chain couples TRBV5-6 to TRBJ2-7; maybe TRBD1 (5 bases). CDR3 length equals 12 residues. Trimming shortened V by 5 bases and J by 2 bases, and 8 bases separated the two germline ends. Germline V lookup: CDR1 SGHDT, CDR2 YYEEEE. CDR3 region: CASRGQTYEQYF. The DNA for the CDR3 is TGTGCCAGCAGAGGACAAACCTACGAGCAGTACTTC.

V usage is TRBV2 and J usage is TRBJ1-1; D gene uncertain. Trimming cost V 4 bases and J 10 bases, with 16 bases left between them. Germline V gene sequence: CDR1 SNHLY, CDR2 FYNNEI. The CDR3 runs to 13 residues. In DNA, the CDR3 is TGTGCCAGCAGTGCCCTCGAGGGTGTTGGAGCTTTCTTT. It encodes CASSALEGVGAFF.

The chain combines TRBV29-1 with TRBJ1-2, with unresolved D. The germline V gene encodes CDR1 SQVTM and CDR2 ANQGSEA. This CDR3 region has 11 residues. The V end was cut by 4 bases, the J end by 8 bases, with 11 bases between. CDR3 bases: TGCAGCGTTGTAGTTTTCGAGGGCTACACCTTC. It is translated as CSVVVFEGYTF. Together with reference TRBV29-1 and TRBJ1-2, the CDR3 gives the full variable domain: SAVISQKPSRDICQRGTSLTIQCQVDSQVTMMFWYRQQPGQSLTLIATANQGSEATYESGFVIDKFPISRPNLTFSTLTVSNMSPEDSSIYLCSVVVFEGYTFGSGTRLTVV.

V gene TRBV25-1 combines with J gene TRBJ1-2; TRBD1 agrees at 10 bases. CDR3 length: 13 residues. Germline-derived CDR1 and CDR2 are MGHDK and SYGVNS. The ends lost 5 bases at V and 7 bases at J; junction bases unmatched: 4. The CDR3 sequence is CASSRQGASGYTF. CDR3 nucleotide sequence: TGTGCCAGCAGTAGACAGGGGGCTAGTGGCTACACCTTC.

The CDR3 protein is CASSEFAGGWHQPQHF. Here the CDR3 DNA reads TGTGCCAGCAGTGAATTCGCAGGAGGGTGGCATCAGCCCCAGCATTTT. The chain couples TRBV6-1 to TRBJ1-5; D not resolved. The V end was cut by 2 bases, the J end by 5 bases, with 16 bases between. Germline assignment: CDR1 MNHNS and CDR2 SASEGT. The CDR3 is 16 amino acids.